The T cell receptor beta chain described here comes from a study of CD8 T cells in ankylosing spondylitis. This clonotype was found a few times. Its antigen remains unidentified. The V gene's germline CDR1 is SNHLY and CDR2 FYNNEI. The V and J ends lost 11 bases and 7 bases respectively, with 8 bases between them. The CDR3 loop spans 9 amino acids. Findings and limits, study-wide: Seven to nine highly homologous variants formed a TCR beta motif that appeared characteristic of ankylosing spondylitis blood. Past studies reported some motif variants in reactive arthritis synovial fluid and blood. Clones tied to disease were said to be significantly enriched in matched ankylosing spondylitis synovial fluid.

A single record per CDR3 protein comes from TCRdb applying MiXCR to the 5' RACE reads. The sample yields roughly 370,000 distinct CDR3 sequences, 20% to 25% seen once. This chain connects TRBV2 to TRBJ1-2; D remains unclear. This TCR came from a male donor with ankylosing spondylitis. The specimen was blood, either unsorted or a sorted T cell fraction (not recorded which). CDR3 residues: CAPVPGYTF. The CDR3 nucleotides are TGTGCCCCCGTTCCTGGCTACACCTTC.